The TCR beta chain described here comes from a study of shared T cell receptors in the human thymus. The junction had 25 bases not matched to a gene; V was cut back by 0 bases and J by 0 bases. The CDR3 covers 22 residues. Germline values: CDR1 GTSNPN, CDR2 SVGIG (reference sequence). Clones were sequenced by immunoSEQ multiplex PCR, and TCRdb holds only the in-frame ones, with some missing. The data contain just under 550,000 clones, about 84% of them singletons. Another study also made use of these data, one on human thymus T cells. Per that paper: Thymus tissue was removed during corrective cardiac surgery. Overlap was high between thymic repertoires from unrelated individuals, as reported in related research.

Sequencing was performed on thymocytes. This receptor was taken from a boy under two years old with a congenital heart defect. The rearrangement links TRBV30 to TRBJ1-1, with 7 bases matching TRBD1. CDR3 nucleotides: TGTGCCTGGAGTGTACCCTTCTTCGCCCGGGACAGCGAGGCAACTCTGAACACTGAAGCTTTCTTT. This sequence encodes CAWSVPFFARDSEATLNTEAFF.